Here is one T cell receptor (beta chain) with its context. Its antigen remains unknown. This CDR3 is missing its conserved last phenylalanine or tryptophan, likely due to a read error. Germline CDR1 is LNHNV and CDR2 is YYDKDF (reference sequence). The CDR3 has 12 amino acids. The V end was cut by 5 bases, the J end by 5 bases, with 8 bases between. Two oligonucleotides, mixed equimolar, formed the beta constant-region primer covering TRBC1 and TRBC2. Ligated cDNA was amplified by four rounds of PCR with nested alpha and beta constant-region primers and SP2. A single record per CDR3 protein comes from TCRdb applying MiXCR to the UMI-ligation and nested PCR reads. Of around 35,000 distinct CDR3 sequences listed, roughly 13% are singletons. From the second PCR step, alpha and beta chains were amplified apart. This entry belongs to a study of naive and memory T cell subsets. Study-wide points: TCR abundance followed a power law differing between naive and memory subsets.

The rearrangement links TRBV15 to TRBJ2-3; D is unclear. This clonotype was sampled from a human donor in good health. The specimen was effector memory CD4+ T cells from blood. The subset denotes: effector memory, CD45RA- CD27-. The CDR3 spells CATSPAVDTQYL. The CDR3 coding sequence is TGTGCCACCAGCCCCGCGGTAGATACGCAGTATTTG.